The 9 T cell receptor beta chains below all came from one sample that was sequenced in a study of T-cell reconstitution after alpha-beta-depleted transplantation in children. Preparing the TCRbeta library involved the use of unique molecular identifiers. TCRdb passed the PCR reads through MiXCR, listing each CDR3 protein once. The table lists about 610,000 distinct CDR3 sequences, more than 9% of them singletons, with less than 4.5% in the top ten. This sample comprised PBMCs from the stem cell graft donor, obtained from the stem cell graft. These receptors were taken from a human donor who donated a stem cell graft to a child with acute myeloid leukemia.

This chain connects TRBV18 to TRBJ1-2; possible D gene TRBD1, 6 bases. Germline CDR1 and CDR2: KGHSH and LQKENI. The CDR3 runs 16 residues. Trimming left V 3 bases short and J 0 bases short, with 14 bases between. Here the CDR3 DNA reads TGTGCCAGCTCACCGATACAGGGTCTAGCTAACTATGGCTACACCTTC. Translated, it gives CASSPIQGLANYGYTF. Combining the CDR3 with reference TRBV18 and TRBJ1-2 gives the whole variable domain NAGVMQNPRHLVRRRGQEARLRCSPMKGHSHVYWYRQLPEEGLKFMVYLQKENIIDESGMPKERFSAEFPKEGPSILRIQQVVRGDSAAYFCASSPIQGLANYGYTFGSGTRLTVV.

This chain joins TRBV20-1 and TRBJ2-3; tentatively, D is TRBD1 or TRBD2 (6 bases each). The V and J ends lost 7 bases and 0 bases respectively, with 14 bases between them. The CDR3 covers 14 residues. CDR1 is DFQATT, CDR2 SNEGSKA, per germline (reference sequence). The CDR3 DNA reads TGCAGTGGTTCCCAGGGGACTAGCACAGATACGCAGTATTTT. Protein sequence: CSGSQGTSTDTQYF.

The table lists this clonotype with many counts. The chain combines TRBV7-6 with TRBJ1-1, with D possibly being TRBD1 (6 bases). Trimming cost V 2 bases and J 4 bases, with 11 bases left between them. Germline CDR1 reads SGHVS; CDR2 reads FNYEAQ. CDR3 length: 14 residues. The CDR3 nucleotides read TGTGCCAGCAGCTTAACGGGGGCGTCCACTGAAGCTTTCTTT. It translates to CASSLTGASTEAFF.

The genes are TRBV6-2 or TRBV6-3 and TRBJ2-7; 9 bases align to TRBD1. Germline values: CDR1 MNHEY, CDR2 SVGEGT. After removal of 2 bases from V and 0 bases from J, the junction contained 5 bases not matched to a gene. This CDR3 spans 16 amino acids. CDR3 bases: TGTGCCAGCAGTTACCTTTTGGGACAGGGCTCCTACGAGCAGTACTTC. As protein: CASSYLLGQGSYEQYF.

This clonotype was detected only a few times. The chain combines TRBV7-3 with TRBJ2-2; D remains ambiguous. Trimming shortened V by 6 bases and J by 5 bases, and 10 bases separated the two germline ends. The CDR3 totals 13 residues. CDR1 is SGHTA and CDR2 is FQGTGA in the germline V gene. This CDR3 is CASSPSLTGELFF. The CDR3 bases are TGTGCCAGCAGTCCCTCCCTTACCGGGGAGCTGTTTTTT.

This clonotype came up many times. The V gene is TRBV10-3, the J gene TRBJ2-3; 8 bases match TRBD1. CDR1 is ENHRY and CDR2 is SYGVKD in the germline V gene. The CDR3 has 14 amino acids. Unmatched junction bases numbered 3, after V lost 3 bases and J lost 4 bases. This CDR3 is CAISDTGGPDTQYF. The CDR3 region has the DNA TGTGCCATCAGTGACACAGGGGGACCAGATACGCAGTATTTT.

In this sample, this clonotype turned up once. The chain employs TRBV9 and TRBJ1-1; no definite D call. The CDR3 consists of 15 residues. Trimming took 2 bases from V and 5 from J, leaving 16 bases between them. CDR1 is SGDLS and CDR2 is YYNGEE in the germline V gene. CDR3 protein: CASSVYRVGETEAFF. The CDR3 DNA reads TGTGCCAGCAGCGTTTACAGAGTCGGAGAGACTGAAGCTTTCTTT.

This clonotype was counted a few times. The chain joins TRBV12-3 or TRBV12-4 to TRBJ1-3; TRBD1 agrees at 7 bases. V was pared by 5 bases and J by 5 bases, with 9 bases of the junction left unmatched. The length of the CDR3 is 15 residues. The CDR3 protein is CASSPRDSQRNTIYF. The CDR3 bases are TGTGCCAGCAGTCCAAGGGACAGTCAGCGAAACACCATATATTTT.

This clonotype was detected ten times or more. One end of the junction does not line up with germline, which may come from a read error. CDR3: CASGPNIPGLAADF. DNA of the CDR3: TGTGCTAGTGGTCCCAATATCCCTGGACTAGCGGCGGACTTC. The chain couples TRBV12-5 to TRBJ2-1; 10 nucleotides agree with TRBD2. CDR3 size: 14 residues. CDR1 LGHNT and CDR2 FRNRAP come from the germline V gene. The full variable domain, its missing parts supplied by reference TRBV12-5 and TRBJ2-1, is DARVTQTPRHKVTEMGQEVTMRCQPILGHNTVFWYRQTMMQGLELLAYFRNRAPLDDSGMPKDRFSAEMPDATLATLKIQPSEPRDSAVYFCASGPNIPGLAADFGPGTRLTVL.